This T cell receptor (beta chain) is from a study of T cell repertoires in cytomegalovirus infection. Study as a whole: Both a matching HLA type and CMV infection were indicated by public TCR beta signatures.

CDR1 and CDR2 (germline): MNHNS, SASEGT. V was pared by 4 bases and J by 5 bases, with 20 bases between. The CDR3 runs to 17 residues. A few counts support this clonotype. Its matching antigen is unknown. Each CDR3 protein is one row after TCRdb ran MiXCR on the reads. The data contain 200,000 or so distinct CDR3 sequences, around 20% of them singletons. Study-level findings and limits: CMV carriers having the relevant HLA were flagged by cumulative public TCR beta family frequency. HLA-C-restricted CMV clonotypes gave the most frequent clonotype in two of eight donors.

This TCR was sampled from a human donor in good health (CMV status not recorded). Some clones in this sample may be carry-over from other donors' samples. This chain joins TRBV6-1 and TRBJ2-2; TRBD2 might be the D (6 bases). Sequencing was performed on PBMCs. The CDR3 DNA reads as TGTGCCAGCAGTGGCCCCCGTTCACCCGCGGGGACCGGGGAGCTGTTTTTT. Residues: CASSGPRSPAGTGELFF.